This T cell receptor (beta chain) came from a study of cytomegalovirus exposure and HLA in healthy donors. This CDR3 comprises 14 residues. Per germline, CDR1 SGHAT and CDR2 FQNNGV. Trimming stripped 5 bases from V and 2 bases from J, with 12 bases between. The sample holds a few counts of this clone. Its matching antigen is unknown. Healthy donors of bone marrow made up the group. PCR amplification relied on 60 Vbeta primers (plus 13 Jbeta primers). Some clones are missing from TCRdb's copy, which holds only in-frame ones; the method was immunoSEQ multiplex PCR. This sample has approximately 130,000 clones, with approximately 8% found just once. General study points: HLA alleles showed associations with fewer than 20,000 TCR beta sequences in a later analysis, at a 0.05 false discovery rate.

Sequencing was done on a sample of PBMCs. The chain links TRBV11-2 to TRBJ1-1; maybe TRBD1 (6 bases). This receptor was obtained from a woman aged 40 to 49 in good health and CMV-seropositive. The CDR3 bases are TGTGCCAGCAGCCCTAGACAGGCTAACACTGAAGCTTTCTTT. Amino acids: CASSPRQANTEAFF.